This T cell receptor (beta chain) was captured by sequencing in a study of T cell responses to AZD1222 COVID-19 vaccine. General study findings and limits: Vaccine-associated CD4 TCRs ranged over spike, dominating at 160-218 and 743-854.

A word on this clone: Its antigen is currently unknown.

The V end lost 11 bases, the J end lost 0 bases, and 11 bases lay between the germline ends. This CDR3 has 13 residues. Germline CDR1 is SNHLY and CDR2 is FYNNEI. Libraries were prepared by immunoSEQ multiplex PCR; TCRdb keeps only in-frame clonotypes and omits some of them. Counted here are 150,000 to 200,000 clones, about nine tenths occurring once; the ten biggest clones make up 2.5% to 3%. The chain is built from TRBV2 and TRBJ1-3; D not resolved. This specimen was peripheral blood, taken on day 0 of MenACWY control vaccination. The TCR comes from an adult in good health. CDR3 protein: CALGRGSGNTIYF. CDR3 DNA sequence: TGTGCCCTCGGGCGGGGCTCTGGAAACACCATATATTTT.